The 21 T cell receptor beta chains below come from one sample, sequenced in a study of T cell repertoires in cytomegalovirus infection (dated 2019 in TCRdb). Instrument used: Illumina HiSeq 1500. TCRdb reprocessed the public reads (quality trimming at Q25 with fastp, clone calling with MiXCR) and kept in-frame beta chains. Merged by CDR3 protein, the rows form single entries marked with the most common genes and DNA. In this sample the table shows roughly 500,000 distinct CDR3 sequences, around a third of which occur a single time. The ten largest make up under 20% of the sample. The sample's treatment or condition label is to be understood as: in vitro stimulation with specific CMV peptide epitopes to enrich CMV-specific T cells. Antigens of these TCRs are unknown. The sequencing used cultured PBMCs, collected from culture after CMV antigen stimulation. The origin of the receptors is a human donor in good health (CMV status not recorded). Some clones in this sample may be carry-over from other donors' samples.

The CDR3 here is CASSTTPSYEQYV. DNA of the CDR3: TGTGCCAGCAGTACAACACCTTCCTACGAGCAGTACGTC. The V gene is TRBV28, the J gene TRBJ2-7; D remains ambiguous. CDR3 size: 13 residues. Per germline, CDR1 MDHEN and CDR2 SYDVKM. Trimming removed 5 bases at V and 1 base at J, with 9 bases between.

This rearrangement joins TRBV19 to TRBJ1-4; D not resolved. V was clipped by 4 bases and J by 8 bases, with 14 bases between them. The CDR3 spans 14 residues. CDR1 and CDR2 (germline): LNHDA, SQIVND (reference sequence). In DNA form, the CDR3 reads TGTGCCAGTAGTACCCTTGGGGAGGAAGAAAAACTGTTTTTT. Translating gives CASSTLGEEEKLFF.

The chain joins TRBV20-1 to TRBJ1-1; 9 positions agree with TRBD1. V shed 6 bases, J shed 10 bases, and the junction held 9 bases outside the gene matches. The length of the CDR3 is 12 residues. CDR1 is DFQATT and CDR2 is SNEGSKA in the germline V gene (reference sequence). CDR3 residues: CSARTGADRAFF. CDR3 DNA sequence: TGCAGTGCCAGGACAGGGGCTGATAGAGCTTTCTTT.

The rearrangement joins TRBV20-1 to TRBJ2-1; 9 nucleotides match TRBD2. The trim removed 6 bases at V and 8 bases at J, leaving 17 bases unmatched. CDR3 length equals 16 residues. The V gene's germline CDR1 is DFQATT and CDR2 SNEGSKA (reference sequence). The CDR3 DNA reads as TGCAGTGCCAAAAATGCCGGGACTAGCATGATGGATGAGCAGTTCTTC. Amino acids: CSAKNAGTSMMDEQFF.

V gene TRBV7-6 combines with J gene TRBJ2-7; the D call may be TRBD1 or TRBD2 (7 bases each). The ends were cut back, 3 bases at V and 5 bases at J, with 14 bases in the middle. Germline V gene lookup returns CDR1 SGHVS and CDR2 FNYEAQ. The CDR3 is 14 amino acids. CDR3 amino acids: CASSLGGGADEQYF. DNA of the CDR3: TGTGCCAGCAGCTTGGGAGGGGGCGCAGACGAGCAGTACTTC.

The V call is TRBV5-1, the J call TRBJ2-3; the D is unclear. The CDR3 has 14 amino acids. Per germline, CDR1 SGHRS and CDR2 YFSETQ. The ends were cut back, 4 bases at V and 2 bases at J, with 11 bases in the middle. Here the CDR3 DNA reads TGCGCCAGCAGCGATCGGTTAGTCACAGATACGCAGTATTTT. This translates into CASSDRLVTDTQYF.

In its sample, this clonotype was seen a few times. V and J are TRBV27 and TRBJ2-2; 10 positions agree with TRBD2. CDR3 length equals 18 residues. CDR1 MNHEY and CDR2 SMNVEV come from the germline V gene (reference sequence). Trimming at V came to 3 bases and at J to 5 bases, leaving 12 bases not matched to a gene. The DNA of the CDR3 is TGTGCCAGCAGTTTGATTCGGTGGACTAGCGGAGCAACCGGGGAGCTGTTTTTT. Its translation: CASSLIRWTSGATGELFF.

The CDR3 here is CASSSGGRREETQYF. Written as DNA, the CDR3 is TGTGCCAGCAGTTCTGGAGGGAGAAGAGAAGAGACCCAGTACTTC. The rearrangement uses TRBV27 and TRBJ2-5; TRBD2 might be the D (6 bases). CDR3 size: 15 residues. Germline V lookup: CDR1 MNHEY, CDR2 SMNVEV (reference sequence). V was pared by 4 bases and J by 3 bases, with 15 bases between.

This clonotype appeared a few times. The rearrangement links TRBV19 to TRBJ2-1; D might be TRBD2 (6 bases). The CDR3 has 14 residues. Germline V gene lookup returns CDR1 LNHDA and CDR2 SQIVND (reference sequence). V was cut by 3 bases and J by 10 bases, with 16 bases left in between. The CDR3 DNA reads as TGTGCCAGTAGTATCGGCAGGAGGGAGACAGAGCAGTTCTTC. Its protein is CASSIGRRETEQFF.

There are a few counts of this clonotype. The CDR3 DNA is TGTGCCAGCAGCCGAAGAGGCCGGGAGTTGTACAATGAGCAGTTCTTC. Amino acid sequence: CASSRRGRELYNEQFF. V is TRBV7-2 and J is TRBJ2-1, with a tentative D call TRBD2 (6 bases). V gave up 5 bases and J gave up 4 bases, with 18 bases separating them. This CDR3 is 16 amino acids long. The V gene's germline CDR1 is SGHTA and CDR2 FQGNSA.

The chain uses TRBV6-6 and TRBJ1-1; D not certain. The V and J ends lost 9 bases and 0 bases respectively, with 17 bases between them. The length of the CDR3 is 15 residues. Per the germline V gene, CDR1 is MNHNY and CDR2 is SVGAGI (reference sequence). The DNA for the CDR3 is TGTGCCAGTCTCTTTATCAGCCTAATGAACACTGAAGCTTTCTTT. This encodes CASLFISLMNTEAFF.

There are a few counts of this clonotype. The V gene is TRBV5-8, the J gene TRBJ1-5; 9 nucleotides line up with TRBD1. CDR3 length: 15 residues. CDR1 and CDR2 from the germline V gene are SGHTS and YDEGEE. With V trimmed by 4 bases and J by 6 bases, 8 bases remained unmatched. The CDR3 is CASSLPGQGAQPQHF. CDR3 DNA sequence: TGTGCCAGCAGCCTTCCGGGACAGGGTGCTCAGCCCCAGCATTTT.

The chain's CDR3 is CASSFNDRHTEAFF. The CDR3 bases are TGTGCCAGCAGCTTTAATGACAGACACACTGAAGCTTTCTTT. The chain employs TRBV7-2 and TRBJ1-1; D possibly corresponds to TRBD1 (5 bases). Trimming removed 3 bases at V and 3 bases at J, with 11 bases between. This CDR3 comprises 14 residues. Germline CDR1 and CDR2: SGHTA and FQGNSA.

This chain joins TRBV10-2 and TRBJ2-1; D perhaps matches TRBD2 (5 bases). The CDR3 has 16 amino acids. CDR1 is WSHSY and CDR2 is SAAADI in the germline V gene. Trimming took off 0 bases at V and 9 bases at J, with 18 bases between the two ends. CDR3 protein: CASSESSGLADGEQFF. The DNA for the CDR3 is TGCGCCAGCAGTGAGTCCAGTGGGCTAGCCGACGGTGAGCAGTTCTTC.

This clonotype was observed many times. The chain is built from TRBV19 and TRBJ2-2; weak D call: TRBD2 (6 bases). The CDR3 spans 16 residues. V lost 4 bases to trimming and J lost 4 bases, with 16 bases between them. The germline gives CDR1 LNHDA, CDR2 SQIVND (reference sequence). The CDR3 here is CASSRSLTGVTGELFF. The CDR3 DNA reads TGTGCCAGTAGTAGATCGTTAACGGGAGTCACCGGGGAGCTGTTTTTT.

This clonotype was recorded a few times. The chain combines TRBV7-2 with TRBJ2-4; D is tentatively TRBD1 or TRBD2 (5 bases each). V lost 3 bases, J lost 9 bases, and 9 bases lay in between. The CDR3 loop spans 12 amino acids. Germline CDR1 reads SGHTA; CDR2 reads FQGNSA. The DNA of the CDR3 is TGTGCCAGCAGCTTTCGGGACGGCATTCAGTACTTC. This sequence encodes CASSFRDGIQYF.

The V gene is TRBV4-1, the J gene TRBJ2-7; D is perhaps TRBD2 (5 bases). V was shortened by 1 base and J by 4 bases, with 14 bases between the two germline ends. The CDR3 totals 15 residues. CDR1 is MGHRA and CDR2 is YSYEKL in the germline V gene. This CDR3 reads CASSQVSGLGYEQYF. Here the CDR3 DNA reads TGCGCCAGCAGCCAAGTGTCGGGGTTGGGATACGAGCAGTACTTC.

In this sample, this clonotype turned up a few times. In DNA, the CDR3 is TGTGCCAGTACCCGGCAGGGGGCGGTTAGCAATCAGCCCCAGCATTTT. This encodes CASTRQGAVSNQPQHF. The V call is TRBV19, the J call TRBJ1-5, with 8 bases lining up with TRBD1. Germline trimming cut 7 bases from V and 0 bases from J; bases unmatched to any gene: 8. Germline lookup yields CDR1 LNHDA and CDR2 SQIVND (reference sequence). The CDR3 covers 16 residues.

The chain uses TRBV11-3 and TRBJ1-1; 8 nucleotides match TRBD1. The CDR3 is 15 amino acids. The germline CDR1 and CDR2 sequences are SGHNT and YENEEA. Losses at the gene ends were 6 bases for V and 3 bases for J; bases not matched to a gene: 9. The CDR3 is CASRPNRGWDTEAFF. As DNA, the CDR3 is TGTGCCAGCAGGCCGAACAGGGGGTGGGACACTGAAGCTTTCTTT.

The CDR3 here is CASSDLTSGKTYNEQFF. In DNA, the CDR3 is TGTGCCAGCAGTGACTTGACTAGCGGGAAGACCTACAATGAGCAGTTCTTC. The genes are TRBV27 and TRBJ2-1, with TRBD2 identical over 11 bases. The CDR3 runs to 17 residues. Germline loops: CDR1 MNHEY, CDR2 SMNVEV (reference sequence). The V segment lost 5 bases and the J segment 2 bases; nucleotides outside the gene matches: 8.

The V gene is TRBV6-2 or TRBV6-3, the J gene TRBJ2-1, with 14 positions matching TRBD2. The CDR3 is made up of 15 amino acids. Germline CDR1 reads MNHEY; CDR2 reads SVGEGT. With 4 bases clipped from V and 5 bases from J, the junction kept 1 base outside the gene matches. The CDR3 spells CASSWGLAGDNEQFF. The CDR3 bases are TGTGCCAGCAGTTGGGGACTAGCGGGAGACAATGAGCAGTTCTTC.